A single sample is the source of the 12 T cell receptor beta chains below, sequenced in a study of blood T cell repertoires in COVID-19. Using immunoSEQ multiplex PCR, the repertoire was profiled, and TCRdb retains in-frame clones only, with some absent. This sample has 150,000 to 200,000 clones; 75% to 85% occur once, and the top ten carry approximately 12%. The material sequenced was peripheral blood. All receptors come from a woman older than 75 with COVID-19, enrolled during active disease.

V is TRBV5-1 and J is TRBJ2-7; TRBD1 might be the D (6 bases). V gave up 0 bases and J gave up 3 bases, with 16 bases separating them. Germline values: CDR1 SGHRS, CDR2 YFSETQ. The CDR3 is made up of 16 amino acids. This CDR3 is CASSLGLGARNYEQYF. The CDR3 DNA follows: TGCGCCAGCAGCTTGGGATTGGGGGCGCGGAACTACGAGCAGTACTTC.

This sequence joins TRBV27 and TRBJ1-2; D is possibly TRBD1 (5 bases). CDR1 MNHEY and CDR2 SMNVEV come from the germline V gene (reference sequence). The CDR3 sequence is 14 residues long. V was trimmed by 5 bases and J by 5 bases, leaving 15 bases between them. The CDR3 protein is CASSLRGVPYGYTF. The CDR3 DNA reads TGTGCCAGCAGTCTAAGGGGTGTCCCATATGGCTACACCTTC.

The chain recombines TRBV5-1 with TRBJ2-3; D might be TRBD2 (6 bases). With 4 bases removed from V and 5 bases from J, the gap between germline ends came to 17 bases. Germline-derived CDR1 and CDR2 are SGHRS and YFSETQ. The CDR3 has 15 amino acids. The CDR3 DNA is TGCGCCAGCAGCCCTGGTGGGGGAGGTATAGATACGCAGTATTTT. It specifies CASSPGGGGIDTQYF.

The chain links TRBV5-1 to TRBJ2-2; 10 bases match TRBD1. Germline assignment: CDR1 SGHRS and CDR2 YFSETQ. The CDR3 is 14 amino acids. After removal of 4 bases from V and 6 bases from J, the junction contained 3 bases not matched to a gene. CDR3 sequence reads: CASSAGQGAGELFF. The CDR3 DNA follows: TGCGCCAGCAGCGCAGGACAGGGGGCCGGGGAGCTGTTTTTT.

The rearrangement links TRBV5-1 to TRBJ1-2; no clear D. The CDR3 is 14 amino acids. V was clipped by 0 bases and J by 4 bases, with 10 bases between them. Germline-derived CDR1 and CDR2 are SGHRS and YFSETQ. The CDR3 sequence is CASSLERPLYGYTF. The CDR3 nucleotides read TGCGCCAGCAGCTTGGAGCGTCCACTCTATGGCTACACCTTC. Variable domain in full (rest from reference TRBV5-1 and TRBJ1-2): KAGVTQTPRYLIKTRGQQVTLSCSPISGHRSVSWYQQTPGQGLQFLFEYFSETQRNKGNFPGRFSGRQFSNSRSEMNVSTLELGDSALYLCASSLERPLYGYTFGSGTRLTVV.

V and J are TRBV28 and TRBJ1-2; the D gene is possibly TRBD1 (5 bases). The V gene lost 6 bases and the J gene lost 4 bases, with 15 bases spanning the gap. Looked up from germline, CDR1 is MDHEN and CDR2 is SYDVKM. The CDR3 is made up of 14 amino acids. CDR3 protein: CASSLGPGIYGYTF. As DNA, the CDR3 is TGTGCCAGCAGCCTAGGGCCAGGGATCTATGGCTACACCTTC.

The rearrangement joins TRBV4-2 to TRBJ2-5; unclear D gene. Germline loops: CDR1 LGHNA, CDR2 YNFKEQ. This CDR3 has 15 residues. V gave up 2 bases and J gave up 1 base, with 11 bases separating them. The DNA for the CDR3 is TGTGCCAGCAGCCAACCTAAAGCTCGCCAAGAGACCCAGTACTTC. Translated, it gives CASSQPKARQETQYF.

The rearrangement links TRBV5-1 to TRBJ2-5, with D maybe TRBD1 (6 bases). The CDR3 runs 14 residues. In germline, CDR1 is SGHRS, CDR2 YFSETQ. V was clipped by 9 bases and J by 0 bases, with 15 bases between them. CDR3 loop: CATKTGHHQETQYF. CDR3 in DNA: TGCGCCACCAAAACGGGACACCACCAAGAGACCCAGTACTTC.

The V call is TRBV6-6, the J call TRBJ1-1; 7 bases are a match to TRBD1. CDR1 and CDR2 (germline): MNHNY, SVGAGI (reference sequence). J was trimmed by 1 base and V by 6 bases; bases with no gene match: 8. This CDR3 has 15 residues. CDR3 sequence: CASRNPTGTNTEAFF. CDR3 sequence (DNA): TGTGCCAGCAGGAACCCGACAGGGACGAACACTGAAGCTTTCTTT.

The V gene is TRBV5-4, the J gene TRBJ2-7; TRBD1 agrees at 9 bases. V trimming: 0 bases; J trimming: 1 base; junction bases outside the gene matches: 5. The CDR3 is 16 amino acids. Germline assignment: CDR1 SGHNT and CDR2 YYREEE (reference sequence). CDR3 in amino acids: CASSLGGQGTSYEQYF. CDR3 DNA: TGTGCCAGCAGCTTGGGAGGACAGGGGACATCCTACGAGCAGTACTTC.

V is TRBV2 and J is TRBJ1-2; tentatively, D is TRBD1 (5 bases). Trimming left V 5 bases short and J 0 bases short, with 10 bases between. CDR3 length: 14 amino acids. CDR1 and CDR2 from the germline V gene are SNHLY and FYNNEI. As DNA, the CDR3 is TGTGCCAGCAGTCCGGACATCGCTAACTATGGCTACACCTTC. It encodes CASSPDIANYGYTF. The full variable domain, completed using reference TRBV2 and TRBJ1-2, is EPEVTQTPSHQVTQMGQEVILRCVPISNHLYFYWYRQILGQKVEFLVSFYNNEISEKSEIFDDQFSVERPDGSNFTLKIRSTKLEDSAMYFCASSPDIANYGYTFGSGTRLTVV.

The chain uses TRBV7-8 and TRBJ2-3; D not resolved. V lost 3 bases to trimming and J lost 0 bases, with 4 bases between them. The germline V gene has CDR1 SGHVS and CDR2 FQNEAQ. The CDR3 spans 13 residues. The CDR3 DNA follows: TGTGCCAGCAGCTTCCCTAGCACAGATACGCAGTATTTT. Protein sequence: CASSFPSTDTQYF.